The 2 T cell receptor beta chains below all came from one sample that was sequenced in a study of T cell changes during pregnancy in multiple sclerosis. The assay was immunoSEQ multiplex PCR, and TCRdb's table has in-frame clones only and misses some. The sample has some 140,000 clones; around 95% are singletons. Material: peripheral blood, obtained after pregnancy. Every receptor here comes from a female donor with multiple sclerosis, enrolled in a pregnancy study.

The CDR3 region is CASSPGENPYEQYF. The CDR3 region has the DNA TGTGCCAGCTCACCTGGGGAGAATCCCTACGAGCAGTACTTC. J is TRBJ2-7 and V is TRBV18; tentatively, D is TRBD2 (5 bases). Per germline, CDR1 KGHSH and CDR2 LQKENI. The V end was cut by 3 bases, the J end by 2 bases, with 11 bases between. The CDR3 extends over 14 amino acids.

The chain recombines TRBV29-1 with TRBJ2-2, with 9 bases matching TRBD2. This CDR3 contains 14 residues. The germline V gene has CDR1 SQVTM and CDR2 ANQGSEA. V gave up 6 bases and J gave up 6 bases; unmatched junction bases: 8. The CDR3 loop is CSVSIAGAAGELFF. The DNA for the CDR3 is TGCAGCGTCTCTATAGCGGGAGCCGCCGGGGAGCTGTTTTTT.